The 21 T cell receptor beta chains reported below all come from one sample, sequenced in a study of cytomegalovirus exposure and HLA in healthy donors. Measured with immunoSEQ multiplex PCR; TCRdb has only the in-frame clones, and not every one. The data show some 330,000 clones, about nine tenths seen once. Sequenced sample: PBMCs. The receptors here all came from a woman aged 18-30 years in good health and CMV-seronegative.

V is TRBV19 and J is TRBJ1-5; 7 bases are a match to TRBD1. Germline assignment: CDR1 LNHDA and CDR2 SQIVND (reference sequence). V was clipped by 10 bases and J by 3 bases; unmatched bases: 6. This CDR3 has 13 amino acids. The CDR3 sequence: CATSGQYNQPQHF. CDR3 DNA: TGTGCCACCTCGGGACAGTACAATCAGCCCCAGCATTTT.

This clone was counted only a few times. The rearrangement uses TRBV4-3 and TRBJ2-1, with 11 bases lining up with TRBD2. The germline CDR1 and CDR2 sequences are LGHNA and YSLEER. The CDR3 length is 15 residues. J lost 4 bases, V lost 3 bases, and 2 bases had no gene match. DNA of the CDR3: TGCGCCAGCAGCCACGCTAGCGGGAGGTACAATGAGCAGTTCTTC. Amino acid sequence: CASSHASGRYNEQFF.

This clone was detected only once. The rearrangement uses TRBV9 and TRBJ2-7; 16 bases agree with TRBD2. Germline V gene data show CDR1 as SGDLS and CDR2 as YYNGEE. The length of the CDR3 is 15 residues. Trimming removed 3 bases from V and 5 bases from J; junction bases left unmatched: 2. The CDR3 is CASSEGTSGRDEQYF. The CDR3 DNA is TGTGCCAGCAGCGAGGGGACTAGCGGGAGGGACGAGCAGTACTTC. Drawing the rest from reference TRBV9 and TRBJ2-7, the complete variable domain is DSGVTQTPKHLITATGQRVTLRCSPRSGDLSVYWYQQSLDQGLQFLIQYYNGEERAKGNILERFSAQQFPDLHSELNLSSLELGDSALYFCASSEGTSGRDEQYFGPGTRLTVT.

The V and J genes are TRBV7-8 and TRBJ2-1; 11 nucleotides align to TRBD2. From germline, CDR1 is SGHVS and CDR2 FQNEAQ. The length of the CDR3 is 14 residues. J gave up 8 bases and V 5 bases, and 5 bases lay outside the gene matches. The chain's CDR3 is CASSTSGSRDEQFF. CDR3 DNA sequence: TGTGCCAGCAGCACTAGCGGGAGTAGAGATGAGCAGTTCTTC.

The rearrangement links TRBV4-3 to TRBJ2-7; 8 bases agree with TRBD2. J gave up 3 bases and V 2 bases, and 6 bases lay outside the gene matches. The CDR3 length is 15 residues. Germline V gene sequence: CDR1 LGHNA, CDR2 YSLEER. Here the CDR3 DNA reads TGCGCCAGCAGCCAACCGGGACTAGAAGACTACGAGCAGTACTTC. This sequence encodes CASSQPGLEDYEQYF.

This chain links TRBV5-1 with TRBJ2-5; 9 positions agree with TRBD1. Germline trimming cut 4 bases from V and 5 bases from J; bases unmatched to any gene: 9. Germline CDR1 is SGHRS and CDR2 is YFSETQ. CDR3 size: 15 residues. The CDR3 DNA sequence: TGCGCCAGCAGCATTTTGGGACAGGGAGGGGAGACCCAGTACTTC. As protein: CASSILGQGGETQYF.

The V gene is TRBV6-5, the J gene TRBJ1-5; the D is unclear. The CDR3 length is 14 residues. V lost 6 bases and J 5 bases, leaving 14 bases between the germline ends. Germline V gene sequence: CDR1 MNHEY, CDR2 SVGAGI. The CDR3 DNA reads as TGTGCCAGCAGCTTTTCGGGGAGGGATCAGCCCCAGCATTTT. Protein sequence: CASSFSGRDQPQHF.

V usage is TRBV7-3 and J usage is TRBJ2-1; 11 nucleotides agree with TRBD2. CDR1 and CDR2 from the germline V gene are SGHTA and FQGTGA. V was clipped by 5 bases and J by 4 bases; unmatched bases: 4. The length of the CDR3 is 15 residues. The CDR3 DNA sequence: TGTGCCAGCAGCCCGAGGACTAGCGGGTACAATGAGCAGTTCTTC. This encodes CASSPRTSGYNEQFF.

The rearrangement joins TRBV6-6 to TRBJ1-5, with D possibly TRBD1 on 5 matching bases. From germline, CDR1 is MNHNY and CDR2 SVGAGI (reference sequence). The germline V and J ends were trimmed by 8 bases and 5 bases, with 16 bases remaining between them. This CDR3 has 14 residues. CDR3 residues: CASWDLRRDQPQHF. CDR3 nucleotide sequence: TGTGCCAGCTGGGACCTGAGGAGGGATCAGCCCCAGCATTTT.

This rearrangement joins TRBV7-2 to TRBJ2-5, with 8 bases aligning to TRBD2. There are 15 residues in the CDR3. CDR1 SGHTA and CDR2 FQGNSA come from the germline V gene. J lost 5 bases, V lost 2 bases, and 7 bases had no gene match. Here the CDR3 reads CASSLIFSGGETQYF. Here the CDR3 DNA reads TGTGCCAGCAGCTTAATTTTCTCGGGGGGGGAGACCCAGTACTTC.

This sequence joins TRBV27 and TRBJ2-1; no clear D. Germline lookup yields CDR1 MNHEY and CDR2 SMNVEV (reference sequence). This CDR3 is 13 amino acids long. V lost 5 bases to trimming and J lost 6 bases, with 11 bases between them. The CDR3 DNA reads TGTGCCAGCAGTCTCGACATTATCAATGAGCAGTTCTTC. It is translated as CASSLDIINEQFF.

The chain has TRBV9 and TRBJ2-1, with TRBD2 matching over 11 bases. V shed 4 bases and J 6 bases; nucleotides not matched to a gene: 6. Germline values: CDR1 SGDLS, CDR2 YYNGEE. This CDR3 contains 15 residues. The CDR3 region has the DNA TGTGCCAGCAGCCCGCCTCTAGCGGGAGGCAATGAGCAGTTCTTC. Translating it yields CASSPPLAGGNEQFF. The full variable domain, completed using reference TRBV9 and TRBJ2-1, is DSGVTQTPKHLITATGQRVTLRCSPRSGDLSVYWYQQSLDQGLQFLIQYYNGEERAKGNILERFSAQQFPDLHSELNLSSLELGDSALYFCASSPPLAGGNEQFFGPGTRLTVL.

The V call is TRBV30, the J call TRBJ2-6; 9 bases line up with TRBD1. The CDR3 contains 16 residues. The junction had 10 bases not matched to a gene; V was cut back by 6 bases and J by 4 bases. Germline V CDR1 and CDR2: GTSNPN, SVGIG (reference sequence). CDR3 region: CACSPQGAWGANVLTF. CDR3 nucleotides: TGTGCCTGCTCCCCACAGGGGGCGTGGGGGGCCAACGTCCTGACTTTC. The full variable domain, its missing parts supplied by reference TRBV30 and TRBJ2-6, is SQTIHQWPATLVQPVGSPLSLECTVEGTSNPNLYWYRQAAGRGLQLLFYSVGIGQISSEVPQNLSASRPQDRQFILSSKKLLLSDSGFYLCACSPQGAWGANVLTFGAGSRLTVL.

The J gene is TRBJ2-7, the V gene TRBV2; 9 bases fit TRBD1. The CDR3 covers 14 residues. Germline CDR1 is SNHLY and CDR2 is FYNNEI. V lost 6 bases, J lost 5 bases, and 8 bases stayed unmatched. In DNA, the CDR3 is TGTGCCAGCAGCACGGACAGGGGACGCCACGAGCAGTACTTC. Its protein is CASSTDRGRHEQYF. The full variable domain, in which reference TRBV2 and TRBJ2-7 provide the parts outside the CDR3, is EPEVTQTPSHQVTQMGQEVILRCVPISNHLYFYWYRQILGQKVEFLVSFYNNEISEKSEIFDDQFSVERPDGSNFTLKIRSTKLEDSAMYFCASSTDRGRHEQYFGPGTRLTVT.

The chain links TRBV9 to TRBJ2-7; 8 bases are a match to TRBD2. The CDR3 is 14 amino acids. Trimming cost V 5 bases and J 4 bases; bases outside gene matches: 8. Germline lookup yields CDR1 SGDLS and CDR2 YYNGEE. The chain's CDR3 is CASSRTGGWYEQYF. CDR3 coding DNA: TGTGCCAGCAGTCGAACGGGGGGGTGGTACGAGCAGTACTTC.

The rearrangement links TRBV7-3 to TRBJ2-3, with 11 bases matching TRBD2. The CDR3 has 15 residues. V was pared by 2 bases and J by 9 bases, with 7 bases of the junction left unmatched. Germline CDR1 SGHTA, CDR2 FQGTGA. CDR3 nucleotides: TGTGCCAGCAGCTTAGGGACTAGCGGTGCGGAGACGCAGTATTTT. This translates into CASSLGTSGAETQYF.

The chain uses TRBV28 and TRBJ1-5; D possibly corresponds to TRBD1 (5 bases). V shed 5 bases and J shed 7 bases, with 9 bases lying between them. In germline, CDR1 is MDHEN, CDR2 SYDVKM. This CDR3 contains 12 residues. CDR3 bases: TGTGCCAGCAGTCCGGGGGGGCAGCCCCAGCATTTT. Translation gives CASSPGGQPQHF.

V is TRBV5-1 and J is TRBJ1-2, with D unclear. The V end was cut by 3 bases, the J end by 0 bases, with 9 bases between. There are 14 residues in the CDR3. CDR1 SGHRS and CDR2 YFSETQ come from the germline V gene. The CDR3 region is CASSSASANYGYTF. In DNA, the CDR3 is TGCGCCAGCAGCTCCGCCTCGGCTAACTATGGCTACACCTTC.

The rearrangement links TRBV28 to TRBJ2-7; 10 bases are shared with TRBD2. Germline CDR1 and CDR2: MDHEN and SYDVKM. The V gene end was trimmed by 6 bases and the J gene end by 2 bases; junction bases not matched to a gene: 10. CDR3 length: 16 residues. DNA of the CDR3: TGTGCCAGCAGCCTCTGGACTAGCGGCTCACCCTACGAGCAGTACTTC. Amino acids: CASSLWTSGSPYEQYF.

The V and J genes are TRBV29-1 and TRBJ1-2, with 8 bases lining up with TRBD1. The CDR3 is 13 residues long. Germline lookup yields CDR1 SQVTM and CDR2 ANQGSEA. V lost 6 bases, J lost 0 bases, and 3 bases stayed unmatched. This chain's CDR3 is CSVQGGANYGYTF. As DNA, the CDR3 is TGCAGCGTACAGGGGGGAGCTAACTATGGCTACACCTTC.

The chain links TRBV11-3 to TRBJ2-2; 7 nucleotides agree with TRBD1. Unmatched junction bases numbered 13, after V lost 5 bases and J lost 4 bases. The CDR3 spans 17 residues. Germline CDR1 reads SGHNT; CDR2 reads YENEEA. CDR3 coding DNA: TGTGCCAGCAGCCAAAGGGGCACAGGGGTTGGCACCGGGGAGCTGTTTTTT. Translating it yields CASSQRGTGVGTGELFF.